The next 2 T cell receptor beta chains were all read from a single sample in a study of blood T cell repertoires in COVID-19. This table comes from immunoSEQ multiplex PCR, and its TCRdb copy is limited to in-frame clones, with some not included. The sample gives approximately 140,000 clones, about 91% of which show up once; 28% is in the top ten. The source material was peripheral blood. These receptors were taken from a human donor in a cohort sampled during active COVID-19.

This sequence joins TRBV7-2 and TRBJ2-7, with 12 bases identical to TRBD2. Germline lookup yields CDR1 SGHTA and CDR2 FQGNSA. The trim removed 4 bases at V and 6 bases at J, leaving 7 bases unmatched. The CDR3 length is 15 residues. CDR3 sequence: CASSSRLAGEGEQYF. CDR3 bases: TGTGCCAGCAGCTCGCGACTAGCGGGAGAAGGCGAGCAGTACTTC.

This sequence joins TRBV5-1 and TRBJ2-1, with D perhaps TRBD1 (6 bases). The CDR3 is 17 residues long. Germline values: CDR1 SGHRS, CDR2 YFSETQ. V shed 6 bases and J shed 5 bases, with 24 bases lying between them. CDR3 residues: CASTRSLPGVWNNEQFF. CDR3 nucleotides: TGCGCCAGCACCCGCTCCCTCCCAGGGGTATGGAACAATGAGCAGTTCTTC.